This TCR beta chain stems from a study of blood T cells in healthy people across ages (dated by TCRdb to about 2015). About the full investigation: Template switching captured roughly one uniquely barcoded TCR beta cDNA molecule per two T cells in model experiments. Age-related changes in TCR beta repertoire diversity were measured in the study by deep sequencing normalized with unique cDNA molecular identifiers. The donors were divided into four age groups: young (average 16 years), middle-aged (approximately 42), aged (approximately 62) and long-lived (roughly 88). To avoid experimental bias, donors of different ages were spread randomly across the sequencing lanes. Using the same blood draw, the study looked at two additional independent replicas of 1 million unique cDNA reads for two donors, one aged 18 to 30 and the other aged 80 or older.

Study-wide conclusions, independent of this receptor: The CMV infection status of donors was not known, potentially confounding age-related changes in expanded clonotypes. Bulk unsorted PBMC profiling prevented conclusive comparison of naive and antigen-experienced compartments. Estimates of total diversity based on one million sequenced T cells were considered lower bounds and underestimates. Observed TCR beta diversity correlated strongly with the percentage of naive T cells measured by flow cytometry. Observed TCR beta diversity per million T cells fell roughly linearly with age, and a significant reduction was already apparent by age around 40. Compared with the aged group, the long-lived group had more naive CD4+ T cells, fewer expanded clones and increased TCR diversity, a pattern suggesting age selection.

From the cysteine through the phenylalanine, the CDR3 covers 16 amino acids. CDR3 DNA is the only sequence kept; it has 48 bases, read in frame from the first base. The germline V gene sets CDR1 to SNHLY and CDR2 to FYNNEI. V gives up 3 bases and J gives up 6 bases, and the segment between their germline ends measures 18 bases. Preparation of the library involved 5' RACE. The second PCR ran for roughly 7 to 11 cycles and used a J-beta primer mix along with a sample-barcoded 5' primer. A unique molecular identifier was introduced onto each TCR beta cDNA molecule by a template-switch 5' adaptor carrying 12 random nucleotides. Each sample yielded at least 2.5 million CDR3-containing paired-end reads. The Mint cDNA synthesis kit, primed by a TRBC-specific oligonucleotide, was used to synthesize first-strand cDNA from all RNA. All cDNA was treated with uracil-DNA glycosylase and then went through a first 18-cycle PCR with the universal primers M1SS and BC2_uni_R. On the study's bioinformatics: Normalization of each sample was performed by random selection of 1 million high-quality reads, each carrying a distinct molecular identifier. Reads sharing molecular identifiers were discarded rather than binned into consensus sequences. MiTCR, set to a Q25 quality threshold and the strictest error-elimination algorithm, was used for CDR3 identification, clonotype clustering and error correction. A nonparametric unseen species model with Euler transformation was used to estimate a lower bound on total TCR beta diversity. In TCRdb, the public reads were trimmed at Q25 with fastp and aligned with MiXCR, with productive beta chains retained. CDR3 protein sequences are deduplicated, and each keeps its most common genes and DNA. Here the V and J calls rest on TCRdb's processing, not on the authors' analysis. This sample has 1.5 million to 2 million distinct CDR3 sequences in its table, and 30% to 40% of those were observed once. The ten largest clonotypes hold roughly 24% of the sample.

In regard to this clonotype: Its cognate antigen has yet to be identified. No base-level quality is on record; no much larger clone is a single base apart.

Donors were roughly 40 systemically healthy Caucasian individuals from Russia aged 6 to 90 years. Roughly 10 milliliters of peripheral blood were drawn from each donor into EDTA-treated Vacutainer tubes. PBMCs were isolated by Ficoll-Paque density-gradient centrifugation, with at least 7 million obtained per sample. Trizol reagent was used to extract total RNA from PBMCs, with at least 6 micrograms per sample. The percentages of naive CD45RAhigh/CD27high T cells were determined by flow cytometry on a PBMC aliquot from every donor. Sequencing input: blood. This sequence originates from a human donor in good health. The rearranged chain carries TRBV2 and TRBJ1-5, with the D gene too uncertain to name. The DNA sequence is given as TGTGCCAGCAGTGAGGATGTTTGGGAGGTTGGTCAGCCCCAGCATTTT. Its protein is CASSEDVWEVGQPQHF.